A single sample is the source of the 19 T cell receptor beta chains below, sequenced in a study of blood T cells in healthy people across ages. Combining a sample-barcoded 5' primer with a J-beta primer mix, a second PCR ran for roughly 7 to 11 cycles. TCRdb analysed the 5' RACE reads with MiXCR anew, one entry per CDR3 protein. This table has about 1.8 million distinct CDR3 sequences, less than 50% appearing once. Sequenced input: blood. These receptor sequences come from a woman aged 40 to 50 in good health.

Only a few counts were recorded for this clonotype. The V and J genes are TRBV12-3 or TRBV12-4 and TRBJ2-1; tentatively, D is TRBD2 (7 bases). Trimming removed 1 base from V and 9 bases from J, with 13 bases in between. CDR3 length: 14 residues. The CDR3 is CASSLVTGGGEQFF. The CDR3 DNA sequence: TGTGCCAGCAGTTTAGTTACGGGGGGCGGTGAGCAGTTCTTC.

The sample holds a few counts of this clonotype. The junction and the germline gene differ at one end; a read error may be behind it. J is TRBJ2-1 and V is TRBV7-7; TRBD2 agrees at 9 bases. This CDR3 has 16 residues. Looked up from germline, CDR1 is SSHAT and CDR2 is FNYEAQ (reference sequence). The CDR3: CASSSQAGGRYNEQFF. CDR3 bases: TGTGCTAGCAGCTCCCAGGCGGGGGGGCGGTACAATGAGCAGTTCTTC. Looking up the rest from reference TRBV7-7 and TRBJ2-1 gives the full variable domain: GAGVSQSPRYKVTKRGQDVTLRCDPISSHATLYWYQQALGQGPEFLTYFNYEAQPDKSGLPSDRFSAERPEGSISTLTIQRTEQRDSAMYRCASSSQAGGRYNEQFFGPGTRLTVL.

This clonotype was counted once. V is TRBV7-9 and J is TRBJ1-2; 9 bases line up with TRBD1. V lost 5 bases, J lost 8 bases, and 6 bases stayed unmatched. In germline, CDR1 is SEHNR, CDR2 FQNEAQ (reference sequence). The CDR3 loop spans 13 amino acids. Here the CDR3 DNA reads TGTGCCAGCAGCGTACAGGGGGCGGAAGGCTACACCTTC. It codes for CASSVQGAEGYTF.

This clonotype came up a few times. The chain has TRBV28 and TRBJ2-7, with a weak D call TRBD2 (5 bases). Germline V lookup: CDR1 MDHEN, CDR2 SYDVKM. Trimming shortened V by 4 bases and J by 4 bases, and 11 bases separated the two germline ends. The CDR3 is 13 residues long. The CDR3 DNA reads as TGTGCCAGCAGTTATGAGGGTGGGTACGAGCAGTACTTC. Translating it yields CASSYEGGYEQYF.

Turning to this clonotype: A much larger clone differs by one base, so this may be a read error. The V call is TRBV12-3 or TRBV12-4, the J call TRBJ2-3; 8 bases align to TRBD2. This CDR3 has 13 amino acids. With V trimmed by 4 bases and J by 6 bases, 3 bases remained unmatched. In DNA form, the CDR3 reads TGTGCCAGCAGTTGGGGACTAGTTGATACGCAGTATTTT. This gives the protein CASSWGLVDTQYF.

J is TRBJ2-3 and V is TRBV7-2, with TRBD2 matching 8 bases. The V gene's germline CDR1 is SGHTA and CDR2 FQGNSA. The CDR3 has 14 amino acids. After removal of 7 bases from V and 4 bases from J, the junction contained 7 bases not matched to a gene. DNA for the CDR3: TGTGCCAGCACCTCAAGCGGGGGTGCAGATACGCAGTATTTT. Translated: CASTSSGGADTQYF.

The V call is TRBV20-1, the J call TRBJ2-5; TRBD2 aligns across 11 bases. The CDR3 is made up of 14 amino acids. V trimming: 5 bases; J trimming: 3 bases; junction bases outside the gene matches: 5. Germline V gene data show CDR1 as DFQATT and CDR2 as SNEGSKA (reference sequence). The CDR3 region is CSALSGGAEETQYF. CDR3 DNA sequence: TGCAGTGCTCTTAGCGGGGGGGCTGAAGAGACCCAGTACTTC.

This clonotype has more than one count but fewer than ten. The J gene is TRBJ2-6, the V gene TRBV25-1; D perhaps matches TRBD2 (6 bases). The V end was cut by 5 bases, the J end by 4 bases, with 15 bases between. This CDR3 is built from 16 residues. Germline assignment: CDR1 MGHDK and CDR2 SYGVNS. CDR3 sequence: CASSLGGFEGANVLTF. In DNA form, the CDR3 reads TGTGCCAGCAGTTTAGGAGGGTTTGAGGGGGCCAACGTCCTGACTTTC.

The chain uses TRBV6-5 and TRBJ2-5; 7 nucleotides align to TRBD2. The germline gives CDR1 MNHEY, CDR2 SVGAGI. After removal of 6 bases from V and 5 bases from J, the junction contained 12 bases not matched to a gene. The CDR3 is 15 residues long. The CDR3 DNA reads TGTGCCAGCAGCCTGGGGGGGGGTGAAAGGGAGACCCAGTACTTC. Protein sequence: CASSLGGGERETQYF.

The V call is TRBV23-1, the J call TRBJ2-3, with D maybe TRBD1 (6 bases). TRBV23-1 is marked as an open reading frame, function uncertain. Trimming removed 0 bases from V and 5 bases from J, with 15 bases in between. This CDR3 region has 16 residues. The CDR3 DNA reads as TGCGCCAGCAGTCAATCCCCCGGACAGTCTAAAGATACGCAGTATTTT. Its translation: CASSQSPGQSKDTQYF.

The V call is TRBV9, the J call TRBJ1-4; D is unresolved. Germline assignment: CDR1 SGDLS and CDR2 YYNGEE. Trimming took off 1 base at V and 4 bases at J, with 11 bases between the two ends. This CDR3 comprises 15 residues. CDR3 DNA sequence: TGTGCCAGCAGCGTAAGGGAACGGAGTAATGAAAAACTGTTTTTT. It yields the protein CASSVRERSNEKLFF.

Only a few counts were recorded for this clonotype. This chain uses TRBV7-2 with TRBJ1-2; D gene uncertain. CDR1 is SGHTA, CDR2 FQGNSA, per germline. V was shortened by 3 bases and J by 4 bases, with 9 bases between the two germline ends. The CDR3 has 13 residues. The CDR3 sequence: CASSFGLSYGYTF. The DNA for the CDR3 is TGTGCCAGCAGCTTCGGGCTGAGCTATGGCTACACCTTC.

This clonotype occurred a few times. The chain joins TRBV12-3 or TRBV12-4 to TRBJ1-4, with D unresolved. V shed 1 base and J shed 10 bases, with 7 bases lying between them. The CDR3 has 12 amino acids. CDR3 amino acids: CASSLVAGKLFF. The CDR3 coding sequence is TGTGCCAGCAGTTTAGTTGCTGGAAAACTGTTTTTT.

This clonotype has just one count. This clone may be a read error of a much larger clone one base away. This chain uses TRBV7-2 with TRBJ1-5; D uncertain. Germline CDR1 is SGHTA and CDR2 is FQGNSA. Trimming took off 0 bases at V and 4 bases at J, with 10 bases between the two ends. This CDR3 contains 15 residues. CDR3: CTSSLARAVNQPQHF. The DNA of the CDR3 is TGTACCAGCAGCTTAGCGAGGGCGGTAAATCAGCCCCAGCATTTT.

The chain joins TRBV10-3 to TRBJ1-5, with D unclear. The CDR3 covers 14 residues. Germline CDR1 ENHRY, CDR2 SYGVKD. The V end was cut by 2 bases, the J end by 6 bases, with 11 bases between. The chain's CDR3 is CAISEALPTQPQHF. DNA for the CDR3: TGTGCCATCAGTGAGGCCCTCCCCACTCAGCCCCAGCATTTT.

The CDR3 loop is CAIRPAGGPETQYF. The CDR3 DNA reads as TGTGCCATCAGACCGGCGGGGGGACCAGAGACCCAGTACTTC. This chain joins TRBV10-3 and TRBJ2-5, with TRBD2 identical over 8 bases. With V trimmed by 6 bases and J by 4 bases, 7 bases remained unmatched. This CDR3 has 14 amino acids. Germline V lookup: CDR1 ENHRY, CDR2 SYGVKD.

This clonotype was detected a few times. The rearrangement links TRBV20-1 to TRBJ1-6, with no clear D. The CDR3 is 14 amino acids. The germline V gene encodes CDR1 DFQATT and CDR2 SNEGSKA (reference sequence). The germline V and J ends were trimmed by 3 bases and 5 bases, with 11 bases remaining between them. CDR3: CSASGPRNNSPLHF. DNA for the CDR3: TGCAGTGCTAGTGGCCCCAGGAATAATTCACCCCTCCACTTT.

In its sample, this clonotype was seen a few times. The CDR3 sequence is CASSPAANVLTF. CDR3 coding DNA: TGTGCCAGCAGTCCCGCGGCCAACGTCCTGACTTTC. V is TRBV6-5 and J is TRBJ2-6; D gene uncertain. This CDR3 comprises 12 residues. Germline V gene lookup returns CDR1 MNHEY and CDR2 SVGAGI. The ends were cut back, 5 bases at V and 6 bases at J, with 5 bases in the middle.

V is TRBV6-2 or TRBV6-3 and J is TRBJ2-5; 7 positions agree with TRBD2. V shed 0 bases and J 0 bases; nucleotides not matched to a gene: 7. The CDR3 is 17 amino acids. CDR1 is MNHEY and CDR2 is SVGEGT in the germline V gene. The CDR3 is CASSYSLGGVDQETQYF. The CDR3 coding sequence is TGTGCCAGCAGTTACTCGCTGGGGGGGGTGGACCAAGAGACCCAGTACTTC.